Below, 16 T cell receptor beta chains from the same sample are listed, as sequenced in a study of Ad26.COV2.S vaccination and SARS-CoV-2 variants. Treatment defined: some 20 received Ad26.COV2.S at low or high dose, single or two shots; about 5 received placebo; per-sample allocation not given. Collection of samples fell on day 63 after the first vaccine or placebo injection. Clones were read by immunoSEQ multiplex PCR, and TCRdb kept only the in-frame ones, dropping some. The repertoire holds 250,000 to 300,000 clones, 80% to 90% seen once, with roughly 3.5% in the top ten. The specimen was peripheral blood, collected in a trial of Ad26.COV2.S vaccine versus placebo. Receptors were obtained from a person aged 18-65 years who received the Ad26.COV2.S COVID-19 vaccine or a placebo.

This rearrangement joins TRBV18 to TRBJ1-5; weak D call: TRBD1 (5 bases). Trimming removed 1 base from V and 0 bases from J, with 10 bases in between. Germline loops: CDR1 KGHSH, CDR2 LQKENI. The CDR3 spans 16 residues. The CDR3 sequence is CASSPRQTISNQPQHF. The DNA of the CDR3 is TGTGCCAGCTCACCACGACAGACCATTAGCAATCAGCCCCAGCATTTT.

V and J are TRBV7-9 and TRBJ2-1; TRBD1 matches 8 bases. Per germline, CDR1 SEHNR and CDR2 FQNEAQ (reference sequence). The CDR3 length is 19 residues. The junction had 21 bases not matched to a gene; V was cut back by 5 bases and J by 6 bases. CDR3 DNA sequence: TGTGCCAGCAGCCCTGCGGCAGGGGGCTACGGAAAGGCTCCCAATGAGCAGTTCTTC. Translation gives CASSPAAGGYGKAPNEQFF.

The chain employs TRBV7-9 and TRBJ1-1; D is ambiguous. Looked up from germline, CDR1 is SEHNR and CDR2 is FQNEAQ (reference sequence). The CDR3 loop spans 13 amino acids. V was clipped by 1 base and J by 10 bases, with 13 bases between them. DNA for the CDR3: TGTGCCAGCAGCTTAGATGCCGGGAAGGCAGCTTTCTTT. The encoded protein is CASSLDAGKAAFF. The whole variable domain, remainder taken from reference TRBV7-9 and TRBJ1-1, is DTGVSQNPRHKITKRGQNVTFRCDPISEHNRLYWYRQTLGQGPEFLTYFQNEAQLEKSRLLSDRFSAERPKGSFSTLEIQRTEQGDSAMYLCASSLDAGKAAFFGQGTRLTVV.

This clone came up once. In nucleotides, the CDR3 is TGCAGCGTTGATCTCGGTCAGGGATTTGCGCGGGGCTACACCTTC. Protein: CSVDLGQGFARGYTF. V and J are TRBV29-1 and TRBJ1-2, with a tentative D call TRBD1 (5 bases). Germline-derived CDR1 and CDR2 are SQVTM and ANQGSEA. The CDR3 sequence is 15 residues long. Deletions cut 3 bases from V and 8 bases from J, with 22 bases between.

V and J are TRBV20-1 and TRBJ2-7; 8 bases fit TRBD2. Germline trimming cut 3 bases from V and 5 bases from J; bases unmatched to any gene: 15. There are 16 residues in the CDR3. Germline V gene data show CDR1 as DFQATT and CDR2 as SNEGSKA (reference sequence). The CDR3 reads CSASLRRLALSNEQYF. In DNA form, the CDR3 reads TGCAGTGCTAGTTTGAGGCGACTAGCGTTAAGTAACGAGCAGTACTTC.

V is TRBV27 and J is TRBJ2-1; 10 bases agree with TRBD2. This CDR3 has 15 residues. CDR1 MNHEY and CDR2 SMNVEV come from the germline V gene (reference sequence). The ends lost 6 bases at V and 8 bases at J; junction bases unmatched: 10. CDR3: CASRPTSGKGDEQFF. In DNA form, the CDR3 reads TGTGCCAGCAGACCAACTAGCGGGAAAGGGGATGAGCAGTTCTTC.

The gene calls are TRBV10-2 and TRBJ2-7; no firm D call. This CDR3 comprises 14 residues. Deletions cut 2 bases from V and 2 bases from J, with 10 bases between. Germline V gene data show CDR1 as WSHSY and CDR2 as SAAADI. Here the CDR3 reads CASSEGVRAYEQYF. The CDR3 DNA reads as TGCGCCAGCAGTGAGGGGGTGAGAGCCTACGAGCAGTACTTC.

The genes are TRBV7-9 and TRBJ2-1; D call uncertain. CDR1 is SEHNR, CDR2 FQNEAQ, per germline (reference sequence). Trimming left V 5 bases short and J 4 bases short, with 12 bases between. The CDR3 contains 14 residues. The CDR3 DNA reads as TGTGCCAGCAGCCCCGGAGTATCATACAATGAGCAGTTCTTC. This codes for CASSPGVSYNEQFF.

The V gene is TRBV19, the J gene TRBJ1-1; D perhaps matches TRBD1 (6 bases). CDR1 and CDR2 (germline): LNHDA, SQIVND (reference sequence). Trimming shortened V by 7 bases and J by 4 bases, and 19 bases separated the two germline ends. The CDR3 runs 15 residues. CDR3: CASTPDGGQSTEAFF. The CDR3 nucleotides are TGTGCCAGTACCCCCGACGGGGGGCAGAGCACTGAAGCTTTCTTT.

This chain connects TRBV5-4 to TRBJ2-1; possibly TRBD1 for D (6 bases). The CDR3 loop spans 18 amino acids. V lost 2 bases and J 6 bases, leaving 24 bases between the germline ends. CDR1 is SGHNT and CDR2 is YYREEE in the germline V gene (reference sequence). Here the CDR3 DNA reads TGTGCCAGCAGCTTTTGGGGGTTGGGCAGGGGAATTGTCAATGAGCAGTTCTTC. Protein product: CASSFWGLGRGIVNEQFF.

This sequence joins TRBV5-4 and TRBJ1-3; D uncertain. Per the germline V gene, CDR1 is SGHNT and CDR2 is YYREEE (reference sequence). The CDR3 totals 14 residues. V was pared by 4 bases and J by 2 bases, with 10 bases between. The CDR3 nucleotides read TGTGCCAGCAGCGCCGACTCGACTGGAAACACCATATATTTT. Its translation: CASSADSTGNTIYF.

This clone showed up just a few times. The CDR3 is CASSFAGQWGDTQYF. CDR3 bases: TGCGCCAGCAGCTTTGCGGGACAATGGGGAGATACGCAGTATTTT. The chain couples TRBV5-1 to TRBJ2-3; D is tentatively TRBD1 or TRBD2 (6 bases each). The CDR3 spans 15 residues. Looked up from germline, CDR1 is SGHRS and CDR2 is YFSETQ. V was pared by 2 bases and J by 5 bases, with 15 bases between.

This clone was observed once. V gene TRBV4-1 combines with J gene TRBJ2-7; 9 nucleotides match TRBD2. Germline values: CDR1 MGHRA, CDR2 YSYEKL. The CDR3 contains 15 residues. V gave up 1 base and J gave up 4 bases; unmatched junction bases: 5. The DNA for the CDR3 is TGCGCCAGCAGCCAAGTGCGGGAGGGCCCTTACGAGCAGTACTTC. It specifies CASSQVREGPYEQYF.

The V and J genes are TRBV7-8 and TRBJ2-3; D not resolved. The CDR3 runs 13 residues. V dropped 5 bases and J dropped 3 bases, with 9 bases sitting between them. CDR1 is SGHVS, CDR2 FQNEAQ, per germline. CDR3 bases: TGTGCCAGCAGCCGTAGAAAAACAGATACGCAGTATTTT. Translated, it gives CASSRRKTDTQYF.

This clone occurred once. V usage is TRBV3-1 (or the pseudogene TRBV3-2) and J usage is TRBJ1-4; possible D gene TRBD1, 5 bases. The CDR3 totals 15 residues. Trimming shortened V by 4 bases and J by 7 bases, and 16 bases separated the two germline ends. Germline loops: CDR1 LGHDT, CDR2 YNNKEL (reference sequence). In DNA form, the CDR3 reads TGTGCCAGCAGCCCCGGGACTTTTAGAGGTGAAAAACTGTTTTTT. Translated: CASSPGTFRGEKLFF.

This clone was detected only once. This rearrangement joins TRBV5-1 to TRBJ2-2; either TRBD1 or TRBD2 may fit D (6 bases each). Germline values: CDR1 SGHRS, CDR2 YFSETQ. Between the trimmed V and J ends, which lost 0 bases and 4 bases, there was a span of 13 bases. This CDR3 has 16 amino acids. The DNA for the CDR3 is TGCGCCAGCAGCTTGGTGGCAGGGGAGGTCACCGGGGAGCTGTTTTTT. It specifies CASSLVAGEVTGELFF.